This record concerns one T cell receptor (beta chain) sequence. Its antigen is not identified. The data were taken from a study of lymphopenia after photon versus proton radiotherapy. Overall study findings and caveats: After the lymphocyte nadir, photon-treated repertoires showed oligoclonal expansion, especially of CD8+ Temra cells. Under photons, naive T cells and diversity fell while effector/memory populations rose. Larger post-nadir TCR diversity loss correlated inversely with survival in deceased patients.

The CDR3 contains 15 residues. CDR1 MNHNY and CDR2 SVGAGI come from the germline V gene (reference sequence). Unmatched junction bases numbered 3, after V lost 2 bases and J lost 8 bases. TCRdb keeps only in-frame clones here, not all; method: immunoSEQ multiplex PCR. This sample has 150,000 to 200,000 clones, with 80% to 90% found just once. The chain employs TRBV6-6 and TRBJ2-1; 13 nucleotides line up with TRBD2. The sequences come from peripheral blood, collected from a patient treated with photon-based radiotherapy. The clonotype originates from a man between 50 and 59 years old with gastric cancer. CDR3 DNA sequence: TGTGCCAGCAGTTACGGGACTAGCGGGACCGATGAGCAGTTCTTC. Amino acid sequence: CASSYGTSGTDEQFF.